These 15 T cell receptor beta chains originate from one sample sequenced in a study of T cells after yellow fever vaccination. MiXCR was run by TCRdb on the 5' RACE reads, yielding one entry per CDR3 protein. The sample comprises some 350,000 distinct CDR3 sequences, 8.7% of which are singletons, and 18% rests with the top ten. The specimen was PBMCs, collected on the day of the first yellow fever vaccination. The receptors were gathered from a man aged 18 to 35 who received the YFV17D yellow fever vaccine.

This clonotype was recorded many times. This chain connects TRBV7-3 to TRBJ2-3, with 7 bases that match TRBD2. Germline assignment: CDR1 SGHTA and CDR2 FQGTGA. The CDR3 has 15 residues. The V and J ends lost 6 bases and 4 bases, in that order; junction bases with no gene match: 10. Here the CDR3 reads CASRLQRGSADTQYF. The CDR3 bases are TGTGCCAGCAGGTTACAGCGGGGTTCGGCAGATACGCAGTATTTT.

The genes are TRBV7-9 and TRBJ2-3; TRBD1 matches at 7 bases. Germline V gives CDR1 SEHNR, CDR2 FQNEAQ (reference sequence). After removal of 5 bases from V and 0 bases from J, the junction contained 8 bases not matched to a gene. This CDR3 comprises 16 residues. Here the CDR3 reads CASSATPGQSTDTQYF. For the CDR3, the DNA is TGTGCCAGCAGCGCGACACCGGGACAGAGCACAGATACGCAGTATTTT. Variable domain in full (rest from reference TRBV7-9 and TRBJ2-3): DTGVSQNPRHKITKRGQNVTFRCDPISEHNRLYWYRQTLGQGPEFLTYFQNEAQLEKSRLLSDRFSAERPKGSFSTLEIQRTEQGDSAMYLCASSATPGQSTDTQYFGPGTRLTVL.

This clonotype showed up many times. The J gene is TRBJ2-1, the V gene TRBV7-2; D may be TRBD1 or TRBD2 (5 bases each). Per germline, CDR1 SGHTA and CDR2 FQGNSA. The CDR3 loop spans 13 amino acids. V was clipped by 5 bases and J by 8 bases, with 13 bases between them. The CDR3 DNA follows: TGTGCCAGCAGCCCCCAGAGGGGCGATGAGCAGTTCTTC. This translates into CASSPQRGDEQFF.

The table lists this clonotype with many counts. The rearrangement links TRBV19 to TRBJ2-1; 12 nucleotides agree with TRBD2. Trimming at V came to 6 bases and at J to 6 bases, leaving 6 bases not matched to a gene. CDR3 length: 15 amino acids. Germline V CDR1 and CDR2: LNHDA, SQIVND (reference sequence). CDR3: CASRLTSGGFNEQFF. CDR3 DNA sequence: TGTGCCAGTAGGCTAACTAGCGGGGGGTTCAATGAGCAGTTCTTC.

The gene calls are TRBV27 and TRBJ2-7; TRBD1 aligns across 7 bases. V dropped 3 bases and J dropped 1; count of bases not matched to a gene: 6. The V gene's germline CDR1 is MNHEY and CDR2 SMNVEV (reference sequence). CDR3 length equals 15 residues. The CDR3 reads CASSFLGTASYEQYF. DNA for the CDR3: TGTGCCAGCAGTTTTCTAGGGACAGCTTCCTACGAGCAGTACTTC.

This clonotype was detected ten times or more. The rearrangement joins TRBV6-2 or TRBV6-3 to TRBJ2-5; TRBD2 agrees at 7 bases. The length of the CDR3 is 14 residues. Per the germline V gene, CDR1 is MNHEY and CDR2 is SVGEGT. J was trimmed by 4 bases and V by 2 bases; bases with no gene match: 4. The chain's CDR3 is CASSYEGGVETQYF. In nucleotides, the CDR3 is TGTGCCAGCAGTTACGAGGGAGGGGTAGAGACCCAGTACTTC.

The sample holds many counts of this clonotype. The chain has TRBV29-1 and TRBJ2-3, with 8 bases matching TRBD2. The CDR3 totals 13 residues. The germline CDR1 and CDR2 sequences are SQVTM and ANQGSEA. V lost 5 bases and J lost 1; bases outside the gene matches: 2. CDR3 protein: CSVRRGGTDTQYF. CDR3 nucleotides: TGCAGCGTTAGGCGGGGGGGCACAGATACGCAGTATTTT.

This clonotype came up a few times. The CDR3 DNA sequence: TGTGCCACCAGCAGTCGCGGGGGCTGGGAACAGCCCCAGCATTTT. As protein: CATSSRGGWEQPQHF. This chain connects TRBV15 to TRBJ1-5, with D maybe TRBD1 (6 bases). The CDR3 spans 15 residues. Trimming shortened V by 3 bases and J by 7 bases, and 16 bases separated the two germline ends. Germline V CDR1 and CDR2: LNHNV, YYDKDF (reference sequence). Together with reference TRBV15 and TRBJ1-5, the CDR3 gives the full variable domain: DAMVIQNPRYQVTQFGKPVTLSCSQTLNHNVMYWYQQKSSQAPKLLFHYYDKDFNNEADTPDNFQSRRPNTSFCFLDIRSPGLGDTAMYLCATSSRGGWEQPQHFGDGTRLSIL.

This clonotype was recorded only once. The rearrangement links TRBV29-1 to TRBJ2-5, with unresolved D. Trimming took off 2 bases at V and 4 bases at J, with 17 bases between the two ends. The CDR3 totals 15 residues. CDR1 is SQVTM, CDR2 ANQGSEA, per germline. This chain's CDR3 is CSVEKAQLFGETQYF. The CDR3 DNA reads TGCAGCGTTGAAAAGGCCCAATTATTCGGAGAGACCCAGTACTTC.

This clonotype was detected ten times or more. V usage is TRBV12-3 or TRBV12-4 and J usage is TRBJ1-6; 9 positions match TRBD1. This CDR3 comprises 17 residues. The V gene end was trimmed by 5 bases and the J gene end by 7 bases; junction bases not matched to a gene: 12. The CDR3 loop reads CASSPSFLDRGNSPLHF. For the CDR3, the DNA is TGTGCCAGCAGTCCCTCATTCTTAGACAGGGGGAATTCACCCCTCCACTTT.

The chain is built from TRBV20-1 and TRBJ2-7; 7 bases map to TRBD1. V trimming: 6 bases; J trimming: 2 bases; junction bases outside the gene matches: 10. This CDR3 is 14 amino acids long. Germline CDR1 DFQATT, CDR2 SNEGSKA (reference sequence). DNA of the CDR3: TGCAGTGCCCCAAGTAAGGGGGCACCCTACGAGCAGTACTTC. Translation: CSAPSKGAPYEQYF.

This clonotype was recorded many times. The rearrangement links TRBV9 to TRBJ2-3; a weak D match, TRBD2 (5 bases). Germline V lookup: CDR1 SGDLS, CDR2 YYNGEE. V lost 4 bases and J lost 6, with 15 bases in between. This CDR3 region has 14 residues. In DNA, the CDR3 is TGTGCCAGCAGCAGCGGTGTTACAGCCGATACGCAGTATTTT. Encoded protein: CASSSGVTADTQYF. The variable domain in full, with the rest retrieved from reference TRBV9 and TRBJ2-3, is DSGVTQTPKHLITATGQRVTLRCSPRSGDLSVYWYQQSLDQGLQFLIQYYNGEERAKGNILERFSAQQFPDLHSELNLSSLELGDSALYFCASSSGVTADTQYFGPGTRLTVL.

This clonotype has more than one count but fewer than ten. The rearrangement links TRBV6-5 to TRBJ2-2; weak D call: TRBD2 (7 bases). CDR3 length: 18 residues. The V end was cut by 0 bases, the J end by 2 bases, with 16 bases between. Germline V lookup: CDR1 MNHEY, CDR2 SVGAGI. CDR3 sequence (DNA): TGTGCCAGCAGTTACTCGTTCGACGGGGGGCCTAACACCGGGGAGCTGTTTTTT. Residues: CASSYSFDGGPNTGELFF.

Many counts were recorded for this clonotype. The chain recombines TRBV12-3 or TRBV12-4 with TRBJ2-3; 10 positions match TRBD1. This CDR3 spans 16 amino acids. Trimming cost V 2 bases and J 2 bases; bases outside gene matches: 4. In DNA, the CDR3 is TGTGCCAGCAGTTTAAGACAGGGGGCCCTCACAGATACGCAGTATTTT. It codes for CASSLRQGALTDTQYF.

This clonotype was counted only a few times. V gene TRBV20-1 combines with J gene TRBJ2-2; no reliable D call. With 6 bases removed from V and 3 bases from J, the gap between germline ends came to 8 bases. This CDR3 is built from 12 residues. CDR1 DFQATT and CDR2 SNEGSKA come from the germline V gene (reference sequence). CDR3 sequence reads: CSARPHTGELFF. CDR3 bases: TGCAGTGCCCGCCCGCACACCGGGGAGCTGTTTTTT.